This record covers a single TCR beta chain. Using immunoSEQ multiplex PCR, the repertoire was profiled, and TCRdb retains in-frame clones only, with some absent. Here the sample spans about 12,000 clones, less than 80% being singletons. The CDR3 contains 14 residues. Per the germline V gene, CDR1 is SGHNT and CDR2 is YENEEA. V shed 4 bases, J shed 7 bases, and the junction held 6 bases outside the gene matches. These data belong to a study of T cells after somatic rescue of genetic block. This rearrangement joins TRBV11-3 to TRBJ2-1; TRBD1 matches at 8 bases. The clonotype was recovered from a boy younger than 18. Sequenced material: peripheral blood mononuclear cells (PBMCs). CDR3 sequence: CASSCGQGGNEQFF. The CDR3 nucleotides read TGTGCCAGCAGCTGCGGACAGGGCGGTAATGAGCAGTTCTTC.